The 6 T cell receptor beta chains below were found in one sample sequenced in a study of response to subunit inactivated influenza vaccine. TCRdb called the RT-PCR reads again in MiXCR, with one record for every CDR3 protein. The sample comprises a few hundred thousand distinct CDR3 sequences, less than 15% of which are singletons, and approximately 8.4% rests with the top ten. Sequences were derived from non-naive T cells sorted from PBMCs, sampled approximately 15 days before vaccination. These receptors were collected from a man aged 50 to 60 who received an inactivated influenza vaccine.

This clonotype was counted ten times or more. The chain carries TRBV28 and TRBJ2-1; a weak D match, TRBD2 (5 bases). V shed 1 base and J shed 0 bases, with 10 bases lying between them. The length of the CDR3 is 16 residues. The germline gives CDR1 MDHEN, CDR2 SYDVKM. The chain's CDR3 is CASSLLRVASYNEQFF. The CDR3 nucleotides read TGTGCCAGCAGTTTATTGAGGGTAGCCTCCTACAATGAGCAGTTCTTC.

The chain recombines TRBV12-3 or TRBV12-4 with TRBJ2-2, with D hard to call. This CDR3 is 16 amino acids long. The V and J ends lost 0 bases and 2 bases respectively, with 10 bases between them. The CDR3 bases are TGTGCCAGCAGTTTAGCGGTCCTCGTAAACACCGGGGAGCTGTTTTTT. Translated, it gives CASSLAVLVNTGELFF.

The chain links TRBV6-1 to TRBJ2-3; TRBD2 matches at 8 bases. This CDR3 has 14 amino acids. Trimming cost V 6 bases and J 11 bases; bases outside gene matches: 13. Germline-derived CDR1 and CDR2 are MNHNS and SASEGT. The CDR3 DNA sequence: TGTGCCAGCAGGACCGGGACTAGTATTGGAAGGCAGTATTTT. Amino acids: CASRTGTSIGRQYF.

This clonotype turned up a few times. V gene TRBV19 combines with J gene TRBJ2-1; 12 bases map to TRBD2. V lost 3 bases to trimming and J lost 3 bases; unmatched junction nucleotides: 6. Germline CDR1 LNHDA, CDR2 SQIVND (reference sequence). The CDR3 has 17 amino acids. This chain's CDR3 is CASSIGGGLAGYNEQFF. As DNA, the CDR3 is TGTGCCAGTAGTATCGGGGGGGGACTAGCGGGCTACAATGAGCAGTTCTTC.

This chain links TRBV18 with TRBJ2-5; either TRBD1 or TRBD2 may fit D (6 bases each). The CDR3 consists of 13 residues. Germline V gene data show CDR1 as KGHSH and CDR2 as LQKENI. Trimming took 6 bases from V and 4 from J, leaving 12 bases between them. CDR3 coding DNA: TGTGCCAGCTCCTCGGGGGCAGGAGAGACCCAGTACTTC. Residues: CASSSGAGETQYF.

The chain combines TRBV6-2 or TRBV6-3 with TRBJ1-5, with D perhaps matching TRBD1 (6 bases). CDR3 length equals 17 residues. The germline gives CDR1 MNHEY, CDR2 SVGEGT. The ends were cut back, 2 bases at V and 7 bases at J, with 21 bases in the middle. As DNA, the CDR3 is TGTGCCAGCAGTTACGAGGTTGGACAGTCCTCCTACCAGCCCCAGCATTTT. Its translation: CASSYEVGQSSYQPQHF.